The 27 T cell receptor beta chains in this list originate from one sample, sequenced in a study of T cell responses to AZD1222 COVID-19 vaccine. Profiled with immunoSEQ multiplex PCR; TCRdb holds only in-frame clones, not every one. The sample holds about 100,000 clones, around 89% seen once. The material sequenced was peripheral blood, taken 28 days after the second AZD1222 dose. The receptors were sampled from an adult who received the AZD1222 COVID-19 vaccine.

This chain links TRBV5-6 with TRBJ1-2; D is unresolved. The V and J ends lost 6 bases and 4 bases respectively, with 13 bases between them. CDR3 size: 13 residues. Germline CDR1 reads SGHDT; CDR2 reads YYEEEE. CDR3 sequence (DNA): TGTGCCAGCAACCCACAAGGAGGCTATGGCTACACCTTC. Amino acids: CASNPQGGYGYTF.

The chain has TRBV30 and TRBJ2-7, with 8 nucleotides matching TRBD1. Germline-derived CDR1 and CDR2 are GTSNPN and SVGIG (reference sequence). The CDR3 has 14 amino acids. V was pared by 5 bases and J by 0 bases, with 6 bases of the junction left unmatched. The CDR3: CAWEGQASSYEQYF. The CDR3 DNA is TGTGCCTGGGAGGGACAGGCGAGCTCCTACGAGCAGTACTTC.

The chain employs TRBV7-9 and TRBJ1-1; D is unresolved. Trimming stripped 8 bases from V and 3 bases from J, with 13 bases between. Germline loops: CDR1 SEHNR, CDR2 FQNEAQ (reference sequence). The CDR3 spans 13 residues. DNA for the CDR3: TGTGCCAGCTCCCCCTCTTTGGACACTGAAGCTTTCTTT. Translated, it gives CASSPSLDTEAFF.

This clone was recorded once. This sequence joins TRBV6-2 or TRBV6-3 and TRBJ2-6, with 10 positions matching TRBD1. The V gene end was trimmed by 2 bases and the J gene end by 0 bases; junction bases not matched to a gene: 1. Germline values: CDR1 MNHEY, CDR2 SVGEGT. The CDR3 contains 17 residues. The CDR3 nucleotides read TGTGCCAGCAGTTACGGACAGGGGGGCTCTGGGGCCAACGTCCTGACTTTC. Its translation is CASSYGQGGSGANVLTF.

This chain uses TRBV7-6 with TRBJ1-1; D gene ambiguous. There are 14 residues in the CDR3. V was clipped by 5 bases and J by 1 base, with 11 bases between them. CDR1 and CDR2 (germline): SGHVS, FNYEAQ. The CDR3 loop is CASSPVDGNTEAFF. CDR3 DNA: TGTGCCAGCAGCCCGGTGGATGGGAACACTGAAGCTTTCTTT.

The chain carries TRBV30 and TRBJ1-2; D is possibly TRBD1 (6 bases). The CDR3 spans 16 residues. V gave up 2 bases and J gave up 8 bases, with 24 bases separating them. Germline-derived CDR1 and CDR2 are GTSNPN and SVGIG (reference sequence). The CDR3 here is CAWSRAFGGRGKGYTF. For the CDR3, the DNA is TGTGCCTGGAGTCGGGCTTTTGGTGGGAGGGGGAAGGGCTACACCTTC. Together with reference TRBV30 and TRBJ1-2, the CDR3 gives the full variable domain: SQTIHQWPATLVQPVGSPLSLECTVEGTSNPNLYWYRQAAGRGLQLLFYSVGIGQISSEVPQNLSASRPQDRQFILSSKKLLLSDSGFYLCAWSRAFGGRGKGYTFGSGTRLTVV.

The V gene is TRBV11-2, the J gene TRBJ1-3, with D hard to call. Germline V CDR1 and CDR2: SGHAT, FQNNGV. This CDR3 is 11 amino acids long. V was clipped by 7 bases and J by 3 bases, with 4 bases between them. CDR3 DNA: TGTGCCAGCACCCATGGAAACACCATATATTTT. Translation: CASTHGNTIYF. The full variable domain, rest sourced from reference TRBV11-2 and TRBJ1-3, is EAGVAQSPRYKIIEKRQSVAFWCNPISGHATLYWYQQILGQGPKLLIQFQNNGVVDDSQLPKDRFSAERLKGVDSTLKIQPAKLEDSAVYLCASTHGNTIYFGEGSWLTVV.

The chain links TRBV4-1 to TRBJ1-1; no definite D call. This CDR3 has 19 amino acids. CDR1 is MGHRA and CDR2 is YSYEKL in the germline V gene. V lost 1 base to trimming and J lost 6 bases, with 27 bases between them. The CDR3 protein is CASSQVQGEGRRERSEAFF. CDR3 bases: TGCGCCAGCAGCCAAGTCCAAGGTGAGGGTCGTCGGGAGCGCTCTGAAGCTTTCTTT.

J is TRBJ2-3 and V is TRBV5-1, with 8 bases matching TRBD1. The germline V gene has CDR1 SGHRS and CDR2 YFSETQ. This CDR3 has 16 amino acids. V gave up 0 bases and J gave up 2 bases; unmatched junction bases: 5. The CDR3 reads CASSLAGDRFTDTQYF. In DNA, the CDR3 is TGCGCCAGCAGCTTGGCCGGGGACAGGTTCACAGATACGCAGTATTTT.

The V gene is TRBV19, the J gene TRBJ1-3; TRBD1 is a possible D gene (5 bases). CDR3 length: 14 residues. Looked up from germline, CDR1 is LNHDA and CDR2 is SQIVND (reference sequence). The CDR3 loop is CSPKGADSGNTIYF. For the CDR3, the DNA is TGTAGCCCGAAAGGGGCTGACTCTGGAAACACCATATATTTT.

The gene calls are TRBV28 and TRBJ2-7, with D perhaps TRBD1 (5 bases). V was shortened by 6 bases and J by 2 bases, with 17 bases between the two germline ends. The CDR3 is 15 residues long. Germline CDR1 is MDHEN and CDR2 is SYDVKM. The CDR3 spells CASRHDSVITYEQYF. The CDR3 region has the DNA TGTGCCAGCAGACATGACAGCGTGATAACCTACGAGCAGTACTTC.

The chain couples TRBV9 to TRBJ1-1; D might be TRBD1 (6 bases). Germline CDR1 and CDR2: SGDLS and YYNGEE. This CDR3 region has 13 residues. Trimming cost V 4 bases and J 3 bases, with 10 bases left between them. The CDR3 DNA sequence: TGTGCCAGCAGCACCACAGGGTACACTGAAGCTTTCTTT. Translated: CASSTTGYTEAFF.

The J gene is TRBJ2-1, the V gene TRBV7-9, with 7 nucleotides matching TRBD2. V dropped 5 bases and J dropped 5; count of bases not matched to a gene: 12. The CDR3 totals 16 residues. Germline-derived CDR1 and CDR2 are SEHNR and FQNEAQ (reference sequence). The CDR3 sequence is CASSRTGTKLHNEQFF. DNA for the CDR3: TGTGCCAGCAGCCGAACCGGGACTAAGTTACACAATGAGCAGTTCTTC. The full variable domain, in which reference TRBV7-9 and TRBJ2-1 provide the parts outside the CDR3, is DTGVSQNPRHKITKRGQNVTFRCDPISEHNRLYWYRQTLGQGPEFLTYFQNEAQLEKSRLLSDRFSAERPKGSFSTLEIQRTEQGDSAMYLCASSRTGTKLHNEQFFGPGTRLTVL.

The genes are TRBV6-6 and TRBJ1-4, with D uncertain. CDR1 and CDR2 (germline): MNHNY, SVGAGI (reference sequence). The CDR3 sequence is 16 residues long. V shed 2 bases and J shed 4 bases, with 14 bases lying between them. CDR3 in amino acids: CASSYGTWVVNEKLFF. The CDR3 DNA sequence: TGTGCCAGCAGTTACGGAACATGGGTGGTTAATGAAAAACTGTTTTTT.

The V gene is TRBV7-9, the J gene TRBJ2-5, with D hard to call. Trimming stripped 1 base from V and 0 bases from J, with 6 bases between. Germline V gives CDR1 SEHNR, CDR2 FQNEAQ (reference sequence). This CDR3 contains 14 residues. The CDR3 DNA reads TGTGCCAGCAGCTTAGGAGTACACCAAGAGACCCAGTACTTC. This codes for CASSLGVHQETQYF.

This clone turned up a few times. The CDR3 loop is CASSLSSSYNSPLHF. Here the CDR3 DNA reads TGTGCCAGCAGTCTGAGCAGCTCCTATAATTCACCCCTCCACTTT. J is TRBJ1-6 and V is TRBV28; no clear D gene. There are 15 residues in the CDR3. The germline V and J ends were trimmed by 5 bases and 0 bases, with 8 bases remaining between them. CDR1 and CDR2 from the germline V gene are MDHEN and SYDVKM.

This chain links TRBV5-1 with TRBJ2-1, with D unresolved. The CDR3 length is 13 residues. Germline V CDR1 and CDR2: SGHRS, YFSETQ. Trimming left V 5 bases short and J 8 bases short, with 14 bases between. DNA of the CDR3: TGCGCCAGCAGACACTACTCTGGAGATGAGCAGTTCTTC. As protein: CASRHYSGDEQFF.

The rearrangement joins TRBV19 to TRBJ2-1; D is perhaps TRBD2 (5 bases). Germline-derived CDR1 and CDR2 are LNHDA and SQIVND (reference sequence). The CDR3 contains 14 residues. Trimming stripped 8 bases from V and 8 bases from J, with 19 bases between. This chain's CDR3 is CASSTGLIRDEQFF. The CDR3 DNA follows: TGTGCCAGTTCAACTGGACTTATTCGCGATGAGCAGTTCTTC. Combining the CDR3 with reference TRBV19 and TRBJ2-1 gives the whole variable domain DGGITQSPKYLFRKEGQNVTLSCEQNLNHDAMYWYRQDPGQGLRLIYYSQIVNDFQKGDIAEGYSVSREKKESFPLTVTSAQKNPTAFYLCASSTGLIRDEQFFGPGTRLTVL.

This sequence joins TRBV30 and TRBJ1-5; a possible D gene is TRBD1 (6 bases). The CDR3 contains 16 residues. Trimming shortened V by 0 bases and J by 5 bases, and 17 bases separated the two germline ends. The germline gives CDR1 GTSNPN, CDR2 SVGIG (reference sequence). CDR3 loop: CAWSVGGGLGHQPQHF. The CDR3 nucleotides read TGTGCCTGGAGTGTAGGGGGGGGATTGGGGCATCAGCCCCAGCATTTT. The whole variable domain, remainder taken from reference TRBV30 and TRBJ1-5, is SQTIHQWPATLVQPVGSPLSLECTVEGTSNPNLYWYRQAAGRGLQLLFYSVGIGQISSEVPQNLSASRPQDRQFILSSKKLLLSDSGFYLCAWSVGGGLGHQPQHFGDGTRLSIL.

This clone was detected once. This sample includes further DNA sequences coding for the same CDR3. The V gene is TRBV6-5, the J gene TRBJ2-7; D gene ambiguous. V was cut by 5 bases and J by 3 bases, with 5 bases left in between. Germline V gene sequence: CDR1 MNHEY, CDR2 SVGAGI. This CDR3 is built from 11 residues. The CDR3 loop reads CASSHNYEQYF. DNA of the CDR3: TGTGCCAGCAGTCATAACTACGAGCAGTACTTC.

This clone was seen a single time. The chain couples TRBV7-2 to TRBJ2-3, with a possible D match to TRBD2 (6 bases). The CDR3 contains 14 residues. V gave up 3 bases and J gave up 2 bases, with 9 bases separating them. CDR1 and CDR2 from the germline V gene are SGHTA and FQGNSA. This CDR3 is CASSFLLATDTQYF. CDR3 DNA sequence: TGTGCCAGCAGCTTTTTACTAGCCACAGATACGCAGTATTTT.

The J gene is TRBJ1-2, the V gene TRBV15; D remains unclear. Looked up from germline, CDR1 is LNHNV and CDR2 is YYDKDF (reference sequence). The CDR3 sequence is 15 residues long. Trimming shortened V by 0 bases and J by 2 bases, and 10 bases separated the two germline ends. CDR3 in DNA: TGTGCCACCAGCAGAGAGGCGGCAGAAAACTATGGCTACACCTTC. It translates to CATSREAAENYGYTF.

This sequence joins TRBV7-9 and TRBJ2-7; no firm D call. The V and J ends lost 2 bases and 7 bases respectively, with 15 bases between them. The CDR3 sequence is 14 residues long. Germline CDR1 SEHNR, CDR2 FQNEAQ (reference sequence). The chain's CDR3 is CASSLIAESTEQYF. The DNA of the CDR3 is TGTGCCAGCAGCTTAATAGCAGAGAGTACGGAGCAGTACTTC.

V usage is TRBV2 and J usage is TRBJ1-4; maybe TRBD1 (5 bases). CDR1 and CDR2 (germline): SNHLY, FYNNEI. The CDR3 consists of 16 residues. With 3 bases removed from V and 8 bases from J, the gap between germline ends came to 19 bases. The CDR3 coding sequence is TGTGCCAGCAGTGACTGGCAGGGCCCAGAGAGCGAAAAACTGTTTTTT. Protein sequence: CASSDWQGPESEKLFF.

The genes are TRBV6-1 and TRBJ1-5; D remains unclear. The CDR3 spans 14 residues. V was trimmed by 2 bases and J by 3 bases, leaving 8 bases between them. CDR1 is MNHNS and CDR2 is SASEGT in the germline V gene. The CDR3 sequence: CASSETRFNQPQHF. CDR3 in DNA: TGTGCCAGCAGTGAAACGCGGTTCAATCAGCCCCAGCATTTT.

The genes are TRBV5-1 and TRBJ1-1; D gene ambiguous. The ends were cut back, 0 bases at V and 1 base at J, with 4 bases in the middle. The CDR3 runs to 13 residues. Germline loops: CDR1 SGHRS, CDR2 YFSETQ. The CDR3 bases are TGCGCCAGCAGCTTGGAGGAGAACACTGAAGCTTTCTTT. It yields the protein CASSLEENTEAFF.

The rearrangement joins TRBV2 to TRBJ1-2, with 9 nucleotides matching TRBD1. V trimming: 4 bases; J trimming: 4 bases; junction bases outside the gene matches: 4. Germline CDR1 reads SNHLY; CDR2 reads FYNNEI. The length of the CDR3 is 14 residues. CDR3 DNA sequence: TGTGCCAGCAGTGGGACAGGGGTGGCCTATGGCTACACCTTC. This sequence encodes CASSGTGVAYGYTF. Supplemented by reference TRBV2 and TRBJ1-2, the full variable domain reads EPEVTQTPSHQVTQMGQEVILRCVPISNHLYFYWYRQILGQKVEFLVSFYNNEISEKSEIFDDQFSVERPDGSNFTLKIRSTKLEDSAMYFCASSGTGVAYGYTFGSGTRLTVV.